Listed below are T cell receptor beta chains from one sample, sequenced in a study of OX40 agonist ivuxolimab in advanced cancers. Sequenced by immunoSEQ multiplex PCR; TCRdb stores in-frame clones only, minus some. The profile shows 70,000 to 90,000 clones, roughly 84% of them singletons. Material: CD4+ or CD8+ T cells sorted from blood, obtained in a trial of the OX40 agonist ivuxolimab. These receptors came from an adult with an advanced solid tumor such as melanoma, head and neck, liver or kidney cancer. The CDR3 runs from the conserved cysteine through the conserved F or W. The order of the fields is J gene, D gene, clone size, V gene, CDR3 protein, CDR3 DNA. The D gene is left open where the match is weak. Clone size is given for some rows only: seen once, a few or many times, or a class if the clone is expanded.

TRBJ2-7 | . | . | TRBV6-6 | CASSPGPLTFEQYF | TGTGCCAGCAGTCCGGGGCCCCTAACATTTGAGCAGTACTTC
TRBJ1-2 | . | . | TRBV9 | CASSVGGEAYGYTF | TGTGCCAGCAGCGTAGGTGGAGAAGCCTATGGTTACACCTTC
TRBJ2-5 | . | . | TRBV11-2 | CASSWQTQETQYF | TGTGCCAGCAGCTGGCAGACTCAAGAGACCCAGTACTTC
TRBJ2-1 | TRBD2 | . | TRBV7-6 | CASSPRTSAGTGEQFF | TGTGCCAGCAGCCCCCGGACTAGCGCGGGAACGGGGGAGCAGTTCTTC
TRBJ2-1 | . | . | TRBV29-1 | CSVGLVRGYEQFF | TGCAGCGTTGGACTAGTCCGCGGTTATGAGCAGTTCTTC
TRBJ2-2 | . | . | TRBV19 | CASTNRGGGGELFF | TGTGCCAGTACTAACAGGGGGGGAGGCGGGGAGCTGTTTTTT
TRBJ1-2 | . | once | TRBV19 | CASSIEFVRAGGYGYTF | TGTGCCAGTAGTATTGAGTTCGTGAGAGCCGGCGGCTATGGCTACACCTTC
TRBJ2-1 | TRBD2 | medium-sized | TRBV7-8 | CASSSPAGGYVNEQFF | TGTGCCAGCAGCTCCCCAGCGGGAGGTTACGTCAATGAGCAGTTCTTC
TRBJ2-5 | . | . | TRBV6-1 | CASSQSRIQETQYF | TGTGCCAGCAGCCAGAGTAGGATCCAAGAGACCCAGTACTTC
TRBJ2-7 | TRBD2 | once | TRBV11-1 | CASSLVDSGSDEQYF | TGTGCCAGCAGCTTAGTAGACAGCGGGAGTGACGAGCAGTACTTC
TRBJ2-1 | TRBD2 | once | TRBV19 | CASGTSGNYNEQFF | TGTGCCAGTGGGACTAGCGGGAACTACAATGAGCAGTTCTTC
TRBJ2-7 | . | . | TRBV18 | CASSPSRGHYEQYF | TGTGCCAGCTCACCATCGAGGGGCCACTACGAGCAGTACTTC
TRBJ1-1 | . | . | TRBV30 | CAWRLGRTEAFF | TGTGCCTGGAGGCTGGGTCGCACTGAAGCTTTCTTT
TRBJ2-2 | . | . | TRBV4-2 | CASSQDPTSELFF | TGTGCCAGCAGCCAAGACCCAACCTCGGAGCTGTTTTTT
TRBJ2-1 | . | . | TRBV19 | CASSRVATYNEQFF | TGTGCCAGTAGTAGAGTGGCTACTTACAATGAGCAGTTCTTC
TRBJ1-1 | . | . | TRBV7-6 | CASSLAWGGVNTEAFF | TGTGCCAGCAGCTTAGCTTGGGGGGGCGTAAACACTGAAGCTTTCTTT
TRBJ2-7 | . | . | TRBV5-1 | CASSLVSRGVYEQYF | TGCGCCAGCAGCTTGGTGAGCAGAGGGGTCTACGAGCAGTACTTC
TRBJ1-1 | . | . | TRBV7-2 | CASSLWGVGAEAFF | TGTGCCAGCAGCCTCTGGGGAGTGGGCGCTGAAGCTTTCTTT
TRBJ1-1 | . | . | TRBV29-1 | CSVGNREAFF | TGCAGCGTTGGGAATCGGGAAGCTTTCTTT
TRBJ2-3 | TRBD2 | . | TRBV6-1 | CASRTGGDTQYF | TGTGCCAGCAGGACGGGGGGGGATACGCAGTATTTT
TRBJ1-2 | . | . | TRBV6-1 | CASSEGTRDYGYTF | TGTGCCAGCAGTGAGGGCACTCGTGACTATGGCTACACCTTC
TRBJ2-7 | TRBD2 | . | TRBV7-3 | CASSPGRESKSEQYF | TGTGCCAGCAGCCCCGGGCGGGAGTCAAAAAGTGAGCAGTACTTC